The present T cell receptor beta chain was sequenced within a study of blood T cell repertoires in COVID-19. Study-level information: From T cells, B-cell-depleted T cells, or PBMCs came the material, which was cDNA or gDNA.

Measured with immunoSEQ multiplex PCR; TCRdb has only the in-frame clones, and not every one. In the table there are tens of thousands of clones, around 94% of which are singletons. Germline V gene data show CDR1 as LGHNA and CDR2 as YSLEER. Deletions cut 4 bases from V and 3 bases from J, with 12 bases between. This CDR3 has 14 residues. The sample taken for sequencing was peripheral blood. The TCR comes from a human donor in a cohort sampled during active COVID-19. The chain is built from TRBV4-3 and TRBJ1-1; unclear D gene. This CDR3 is CASSRGGWDTEAFF. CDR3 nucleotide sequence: TGCGCCAGCAGCCGAGGTGGGTGGGACACTGAAGCTTTCTTT.